The 28 T cell receptor beta chains in this list originate from one sample, sequenced in a study of blood T cell repertoires in COVID-19. Some clones are missing from TCRdb's copy, which holds only in-frame ones; the method was immunoSEQ multiplex PCR. The sample yields roughly 220,000 clones, 80% to 90% seen once. What was sequenced was PBMCs or T cells enriched from blood (not recorded which). The receptors were sampled from a woman aged 18-29 years in a cohort exposed to, infected with or recovered from COVID-19 (not recorded which).

The V and J genes are TRBV2 and TRBJ1-2; 7 nucleotides match TRBD1. This CDR3 contains 17 residues. Germline V lookup: CDR1 SNHLY, CDR2 FYNNEI. Trimming at V came to 1 base and at J to 4 bases, leaving 12 bases not matched to a gene. The CDR3 nucleotides read TGTGCCAGCAGTGAAGGCGTCAGGGCAGGGGGTCCCTATGGCTACACCTTC. Residues: CASSEGVRAGGPYGYTF.

The rearrangement links TRBV5-1 to TRBJ2-7; D not certain. Trimming took off 0 bases at V and 2 bases at J, with 9 bases between the two ends. The CDR3 length is 14 residues. Germline values: CDR1 SGHRS, CDR2 YFSETQ. CDR3: CASSLGRRAYEQYF. The CDR3 DNA reads TGCGCCAGCAGCTTGGGGCGACGGGCCTACGAGCAGTACTTC.

This clone was seen just once. The chain recombines TRBV5-1 with TRBJ2-3, with D unclear. The ends were cut back, 2 bases at V and 4 bases at J, with 5 bases in the middle. The germline V gene encodes CDR1 SGHRS and CDR2 YFSETQ. CDR3 length: 12 residues. CDR3 amino acids: CASSFTADTQYF. CDR3 coding DNA: TGCGCCAGCAGCTTTACGGCAGATACGCAGTATTTT.

The CDR3 loop reads CASSQEPTSEAFF. CDR3 in DNA: TGCGCCAGCAGCCAAGAGCCGACATCTGAAGCTTTCTTT. The chain carries TRBV4-1 and TRBJ1-1; D remains unclear. Germline CDR1 MGHRA, CDR2 YSYEKL. Trimming left V 0 bases short and J 6 bases short, with 8 bases between. The CDR3 runs 13 residues.

V and J are TRBV2 and TRBJ2-1, with 7 bases matching TRBD1. V was pared by 0 bases and J by 10 bases, with 6 bases of the junction left unmatched. Germline assignment: CDR1 SNHLY and CDR2 FYNNEI. This CDR3 contains 14 residues. The CDR3: CASSEATGRGEQFF. The CDR3 DNA reads TGTGCCAGCAGTGAAGCGACAGGGCGAGGAGAGCAGTTCTTC.

V and J are TRBV3-1 (or the pseudogene TRBV3-2) and TRBJ1-6; 8 bases match TRBD1. Germline CDR1 reads LGHDT; CDR2 reads YNNKEL (reference sequence). The CDR3 consists of 16 residues. Trimming removed 0 bases from V and 10 bases from J; junction bases left unmatched: 8. The DNA for the CDR3 is TGTGCCAGCAGCCAAGATTGGGGGACAGGTGCCTCACCCCTCCACTTT. Its translation: CASSQDWGTGASPLHF.

The rearrangement joins TRBV6-2 or TRBV6-3 to TRBJ2-3, with unresolved D. The ends were cut back, 0 bases at V and 6 bases at J, with 10 bases in the middle. Germline-derived CDR1 and CDR2 are MNHEY and SVGEGT. This CDR3 has 14 amino acids. The CDR3 region is CASSYSGSRDTQYF. CDR3 nucleotide sequence: TGTGCCAGCAGTTACTCGGGCAGCAGGGATACGCAGTATTTT.

This rearrangement joins TRBV5-6 to TRBJ1-6, with D possibly TRBD1 on 6 matching bases. Germline-derived CDR1 and CDR2 are SGHDT and YYEEEE. Trimming cost V 4 bases and J 0 bases, with 14 bases left between them. The CDR3 extends over 17 amino acids. Written as DNA, the CDR3 is TGTGCCAGCAGCGTCAGGGGACGGAGCTCCTATAATTCACCCCTCCACTTT. It codes for CASSVRGRSSYNSPLHF.

The chain is built from TRBV15 and TRBJ2-1; TRBD2 aligns across 11 bases. The CDR3 has 17 amino acids. Germline V CDR1 and CDR2: LNHNV, YYDKDF (reference sequence). Trimming cost V 0 bases and J 5 bases; bases outside gene matches: 6. CDR3 sequence reads: CATSREPGLAEHNEQFF. The DNA for the CDR3 is TGTGCCACCAGCAGAGAACCGGGACTAGCGGAGCACAATGAGCAGTTCTTC.

The V and J genes are TRBV6-4 and TRBJ2-1, with a tentative D call TRBD2 (5 bases). Germline loops: CDR1 MRHNA, CDR2 SNTAGT. The CDR3 contains 16 residues. V gave up 3 bases and J gave up 0 bases, with 12 bases separating them. This chain's CDR3 is CASSEAWESSYNEQFF. DNA of the CDR3: TGTGCCAGCAGTGAGGCCTGGGAGAGCTCCTACAATGAGCAGTTCTTC.

The chain has TRBV5-1 and TRBJ1-2, with D maybe TRBD1 (6 bases). V lost 3 bases and J 4 bases, leaving 16 bases between the germline ends. CDR3 length: 15 amino acids. From germline, CDR1 is SGHRS and CDR2 YFSETQ. The CDR3 DNA reads as TGCGCCAGCAGCTCCCAGGTGGGGGGGCCCTATGGCTACACCTTC. It codes for CASSSQVGGPYGYTF.

This chain joins TRBV13 and TRBJ2-2; 9 nucleotides match TRBD1. Trimming cost V 7 bases and J 5 bases; bases outside gene matches: 8. The CDR3 length is 15 residues. Per the germline V gene, CDR1 is PRHDT and CDR2 is FYEKMQ (reference sequence). CDR3: CASTPGQGRTGELFF. The CDR3, as DNA: TGTGCCAGCACCCCGGGACAGGGAAGAACCGGGGAGCTGTTTTTT.

The chain has TRBV5-5 and TRBJ2-2; 8 positions agree with TRBD1. The junction had 7 bases not matched to a gene; V was cut back by 4 bases and J by 5 bases. Looked up from germline, CDR1 is SGHKS and CDR2 is YYEKEE (reference sequence). This CDR3 has 15 amino acids. The CDR3 sequence: CASSPGQAFTGELFF. CDR3 coding DNA: TGTGCCAGCAGCCCGGGACAGGCTTTTACCGGGGAGCTGTTTTTT.

The chain carries TRBV28 and TRBJ2-1; 13 positions match TRBD2. The germline V gene encodes CDR1 MDHEN and CDR2 SYDVKM. The CDR3 has 15 residues. Trimming took 4 bases from V and 5 from J; bases not matched to a gene: 2. The CDR3: CASSSGLAGHNEQFF. CDR3 DNA: TGTGCCAGCAGTTCGGGACTAGCGGGACACAATGAGCAGTTCTTC.

The rearrangement joins TRBV19 to TRBJ1-5, with TRBD1 matching 10 bases. Germline V CDR1 and CDR2: LNHDA, SQIVND (reference sequence). V gave up 7 bases and J gave up 1 base; unmatched junction bases: 7. This CDR3 comprises 16 residues. In DNA, the CDR3 is TGTGCCAGTACCACGGGACAGGGGAGAAGCAATCAGCCCCAGCATTTT. It codes for CASTTGQGRSNQPQHF. Filled out from reference TRBV19 and TRBJ1-5, the complete variable domain reads DGGITQSPKYLFRKEGQNVTLSCEQNLNHDAMYWYRQDPGQGLRLIYYSQIVNDFQKGDIAEGYSVSREKKESFPLTVTSAQKNPTAFYLCASTTGQGRSNQPQHFGDGTRLSIL.

The chain employs TRBV24-1 and TRBJ1-4, with 7 positions matching TRBD1. V gave up 7 bases and J gave up 4 bases; unmatched junction bases: 8. The CDR3 is 15 amino acids. The germline CDR1 and CDR2 sequences are KGHDR and SFDVKD. CDR3 protein: CATRSGTENNEKLFF. The CDR3 nucleotides read TGTGCCACCAGATCCGGGACAGAAAATAATGAAAAACTGTTTTTT.

This clone was seen once. The chain links TRBV5-8 to TRBJ2-1; possibly TRBD2 for D (5 bases). Looked up from germline, CDR1 is SGHTS and CDR2 is YDEGEE. The CDR3 sequence is 16 residues long. Trimming shortened V by 6 bases and J by 1 base, and 17 bases separated the two germline ends. The CDR3 bases are TGTGCCAGCACCCCAGCGGAGTACCCTTCCTACAATGAGCAGTTCTTC. Translating gives CASTPAEYPSYNEQFF.

This sequence joins TRBV24-1 and TRBJ2-7; D unresolved. The V gene lost 6 bases and the J gene lost 3 bases, with 5 bases spanning the gap. The length of the CDR3 is 11 residues. From germline, CDR1 is KGHDR and CDR2 SFDVKD. The CDR3 spells CATSSGYEQYF. The CDR3 region has the DNA TGTGCCACCAGTTCCGGCTACGAGCAGTACTTC.

The rearrangement uses TRBV11-2 and TRBJ1-4; TRBD1 might be the D (6 bases). V was trimmed by 5 bases and J by 3 bases, leaving 13 bases between them. There are 15 residues in the CDR3. Looked up from germline, CDR1 is SGHAT and CDR2 is FQNNGV. The CDR3 DNA reads TGTGCCAGCAGCCTCACAGGGAGCCCTAATGAAAAACTGTTTTTT. Encoded protein: CASSLTGSPNEKLFF.

The chain employs TRBV10-2 and TRBJ1-1; perhaps TRBD1 as D (6 bases). From germline, CDR1 is WSHSY and CDR2 SAAADI. The CDR3 runs to 14 residues. V was shortened by 6 bases and J by 4 bases, with 15 bases between the two germline ends. The CDR3 here is CASSNRDTTTEAFF. Here the CDR3 DNA reads TGCGCCAGCAGCAACCGGGACACTACCACTGAAGCTTTCTTT.

This clone has only one observation. The genes are TRBV6-5 and TRBJ2-1, with D possibly being TRBD2 (5 bases). With 6 bases removed from V and 12 bases from J, the gap between germline ends came to 18 bases. The length of the CDR3 is 13 residues. Germline CDR1 and CDR2: MNHEY and SVGAGI. The CDR3 is CASRLEAGVRQFF. The CDR3, as DNA: TGTGCCAGCAGACTTGAAGCCGGGGTGCGGCAGTTCTTC.

This clone was found once. V and J are TRBV2 and TRBJ2-3; D ambiguous. The CDR3 covers 13 residues. Germline values: CDR1 SNHLY, CDR2 FYNNEI. The V gene lost 5 bases and the J gene lost 6 bases, with 12 bases spanning the gap. This chain's CDR3 is CASSSLAPDTQYF. Written as DNA, the CDR3 is TGTGCCAGCAGTTCCTTGGCCCCGGATACGCAGTATTTT.

The chain has TRBV3-1 (or the pseudogene TRBV3-2) and TRBJ1-2, with TRBD1 as a possible D gene (5 bases). CDR1 is LGHDT and CDR2 is YNNKEL in the germline V gene (reference sequence). V dropped 0 bases and J dropped 8 bases, with 19 bases sitting between them. The CDR3 loop spans 16 amino acids. The CDR3 sequence is CASSQDFGGLTFGYTF. CDR3 DNA: TGTGCCAGCAGCCAAGATTTTGGGGGACTAACATTCGGCTACACCTTC.

V and J are TRBV24-1 and TRBJ2-1, with a possible D match to TRBD2 (5 bases). The V and J ends lost 5 bases and 10 bases respectively, with 17 bases between them. CDR1 is KGHDR, CDR2 SFDVKD, per germline. The CDR3 covers 14 residues. This chain's CDR3 is CATSVSGSGGEQFF. The CDR3 DNA sequence: TGTGCCACCAGTGTCAGCGGTTCCGGAGGAGAGCAGTTCTTC.

This sequence joins TRBV7-2 and TRBJ2-1; 12 nucleotides agree with TRBD2. V dropped 0 bases and J dropped 7; count of bases not matched to a gene: 4. Germline lookup yields CDR1 SGHTA and CDR2 FQGNSA. The CDR3 runs 16 residues. The CDR3: CASSLAGLAGKNEQFF. The CDR3 DNA sequence: TGTGCCAGCAGCTTAGCGGGACTAGCGGGCAAGAATGAGCAGTTCTTC.

The chain links TRBV23-1 to TRBJ1-2; D not resolved. TRBV23-1 is placed among ORFs of uncertain function. V shed 4 bases and J shed 2 bases, with 14 bases lying between them. The CDR3 length is 15 residues. The CDR3 DNA follows: TGCGCCAGCAGTCCGGGAAAGAGACGAAACTATGGCTACACCTTC. It translates to CASSPGKRRNYGYTF.

This chain uses TRBV5-1 with TRBJ2-1; 7 bases match TRBD1. The germline V gene encodes CDR1 SGHRS and CDR2 YFSETQ. This CDR3 spans 15 amino acids. The V gene end was trimmed by 4 bases and the J gene end by 4 bases; junction bases not matched to a gene: 8. CDR3 nucleotides: TGCGCCAGCAGCGATGGGACAGAGTTTTACAATGAGCAGTTCTTC. This sequence encodes CASSDGTEFYNEQFF.

This chain uses TRBV15 with TRBJ1-1; a weak D match, TRBD1 (6 bases). CDR3 length: 15 amino acids. Germline-derived CDR1 and CDR2 are LNHNV and YYDKDF (reference sequence). The V and J ends lost 2 bases and 1 base respectively, with 11 bases between them. The CDR3 sequence is CATSRTGKRNTEAFF. CDR3 DNA sequence: TGTGCCACCAGCAGAACAGGGAAAAGGAACACTGAAGCTTTCTTT.